This TCR beta chain was observed in a study of blood T cell repertoires in COVID-19 (dated by TCRdb to 2020 to 2022). Some background on the complete study: Samples from collaborators originated in the United States, Italy and Spain and spanned both the acute and convalescent phases of COVID-19. Where available, HLA class I and class II types were taken from metadata supplied by the sample provider and were not determined by assay-based typing. Samples came from the ongoing ImmuneRACE study (first 160 participants) plus 1,254 subjects from 6 global collaborators. The material from the prospective study consisted of cDNA or gDNA derived from T cells, B-cell-depleted T cells, or PBMCs. Sample metadata almost always included a de-identified subject ID, COVID-19 status, age in years and sex. Deeply sampled blood TCRbeta repertoires from subjects exposed to, actively infected with, or recovered from COVID-19 were included in the dataset. The repertoires were released in a freely available public database meant as a resource for research on the immune response to SARS-CoV-2.

Enrolling through a virtual design, the prospective study's participants ranged in age from roughly 18 to 89 years and lived across 24 United States geographic areas. To assign participants to cohorts, the prospective study relied on clinical history that participants themselves reported in a screening survey and a study questionnaire. ImmuneRACE Cohort 3 recovered participants were defined by two consecutive negative NP/OP PCR tests, healthcare professional clearance, or symptom resolution. In the prospective study, whole blood, serum and a nasopharyngeal or oropharyngeal swab were collected from each participant by mobile phlebotomists. Additional blood draws and questionnaires over an approximately two-month period could optionally be provided by prospective study participants. Blood samples from the prospective study were shipped frozen or at room temperature prior to DNA extraction. The immunoSEQ Assay, a bias-controlled multiplex PCR, was used to amplify TCRbeta CDR3 regions from genomic DNA. The original methods were these. The number of nucleated cells in each sample was estimated by amplification of reference gene primers within the assay. Sequence reads were collapsed and filtered to measure the absolute abundance of every unique TCRbeta CDR3 rearrangement. For each sample, productive Simpson clonality was calculated as the square root of Simpson's diversity index across productive rearrangements. What TCRdb holds here is the immuneACCESS table cut down to in-frame rearrangements. Part of the clones is not present; checked against another copy, under half of the missing clones reflect an unresolved V gene, and the others are unexplained. V and J calls and clone size are those listed in that table; D and trimming were worked out from the DNA. The sample records a few hundred thousand clones, 80% to 90% of which are singletons. The biggest ten clones account for 10% of the sample.

What the authors observed across the whole study: Clinical and demographic metadata were provided uncurated, with the amount varying by source and participant.

Details on this clone: Its antigen is unknown. It has no much larger one-base neighbor in the sample; base qualities were not kept.

The CDR1 and CDR2 encoded by the germline V gene are MNHNS and SASEGT. V sheds 4 bases and J sheds 0 bases, leaving 13 bases between their ends. Taken from cysteine to phenylalanine, the CDR3 has 16 residues. The kept DNA is CDR3 alone, 48 bases in frame from the first base. Sequencing input: PBMCs or T cells enriched from blood (not recorded which). In this chain, TRBV6-1 is recombined with TRBJ1-5; TRBD1 is a weak D gene call, 6 bases matching. The source is a woman aged 45-59 years who had recovered from COVID-19. The bases are TGTGCCAGCAGTGGGACAGAATTATTTAGCAATCAGCCCCAGCATTTT. It translates as CASSGTELFSNQPQHF.